This entry is about one T cell receptor (beta chain). Its target is unknown. Possible read error: a much larger clone is one base away. Trimming shortened V by 7 bases and J by 8 bases, and 19 bases separated the two germline ends. Per germline, CDR1 SGHRS and CDR2 YFSETQ. CDR3 size: 13 residues. TCRdb re-analysed the RT-PCR reads in MiXCR, keeping a single row per CDR3 protein. The table has approximately 530,000 distinct CDR3 sequences, about 7.2% seen once. The data were obtained in a study of response to subunit inactivated influenza vaccine. Study-wide points: Each seasonal flu vaccination may recruit only limited new T cells, authors suggested.

The sequence derives from a man between 50 and 75 years old who received an inactivated influenza vaccine. The starting material was PBMCs from blood, obtained less than 30 months after vaccination. The chain joins TRBV5-1 to TRBJ2-7; D tentatively fits TRBD1 or TRBD2 (5 bases each). The CDR3 DNA follows: TGCGCCAGCGGGACCAGCTTCTCATACAAGCAGTACTTC. Translating it yields CASGTSFSYKQYF.